This T cell receptor (beta chain) came from a study of CXCR3-negative and CXCR3-positive naive CD8 T cells. Per germline, CDR1 SEHNR and CDR2 FQNEAQ (reference sequence). This CDR3 has 17 amino acids. With UMI labels, 5' RACE was used to prepare the TRB cDNA libraries. TCRdb reprocessed the 5' RACE reads and reports one entry per CDR3 protein, with no DNA. The data show about 130,000 distinct CDR3 sequences, and the top ten clones hold 0.45% to 0.55%. Investigators sorted each CD8+ T cell subset in triplicate, taking around 290,000 cells each time. Naivety in CD8+ T cells corresponded to a CD45RO-CCR7+CD27+CD95- phenotype.

This clonotype was sampled from a human donor in good health. Some clones in this sample may be carry-over from other donors' samples. The specimen sequenced was naive CXCR3- CD8+ T cells from blood. Subset indicated: CD45RO-CCR7+CD27+CD95- naive CD8+ T cells lacking CXCR3 (TNR3-). The chain is built from TRBV7-9 and TRBJ2-2; TCRdb lists TRBD1, though no DNA is available to test this call. The CDR3 is CASSPTKPGTNTGELFF.